The 19 T cell receptor beta chains presented below share a single source sample, sequenced in a study of T cells expressing NK-cell markers (dated by TCRdb to the early 2020s). The library was produced with 5' RACE. The data were produced on an Illumina HiSeq 2000. The reads went through TCRdb reprocessing, and each CDR3 protein sequence gets one entry with no DNA. The data table for this sample lists about 260,000 distinct CDR3 sequences. Together, the top ten hold 4% to 4.5% of the sample. Sequencing was performed on blood T cells: a sorted CD56 or NKG2C T cell subset, CD4+ or CD8+ T cells, or bulk PBMC T cells (not recorded which). These receptors all stem from a woman aged 18 to 69 in good health.

The V gene is TRBV20-1, the J gene TRBJ2-4; TCRdb designates TRBD1, a call that cannot be tested without DNA. Germline assignment: CDR1 DFQATT and CDR2 SNEGSKA (reference sequence). The CDR3 is made up of 13 amino acids. The CDR3 sequence is CSAPGRPNNIQYF.

This chain uses TRBV7-2 with TRBJ1-1; there is no DNA to check the TCRdb D call of TRBD1. Per germline, CDR1 SGHTA and CDR2 FQGNSA. The CDR3 length is 19 residues. The CDR3 loop reads CASSLASGPGRFMNTEAFF.

The chain employs TRBV12-3 or TRBV12-4 and TRBJ1-2; lacking DNA, the TRBD1 call made by TCRdb goes unchecked. This CDR3 is 11 amino acids long. This CDR3 reads CASSTQFGGTF.

V gene TRBV3-1 combines with J gene TRBJ1-2. Per the germline V gene, CDR1 is LGHDT and CDR2 is YNNKEL (reference sequence). The CDR3 loop spans 15 amino acids. The CDR3 sequence is CASSQERGIDYGYTF.

The CDR3 region is CASSFGGSGTEAFF. The chain joins TRBV5-1 to TRBJ1-1; TCRdb returns TRBD1, unconfirmable since there is no DNA. The CDR3 runs 14 residues. Germline V gene sequence: CDR1 SGHRS, CDR2 YFSETQ.

The chain employs TRBV7-2 and TRBJ1-2. This CDR3 region has 16 residues. Per germline, CDR1 SGHTA and CDR2 FQGNSA. CDR3 in amino acids: CASRPGGRGANYGYTF. Complete variable domain (other parts from reference TRBV7-2 and TRBJ1-2): GAGVSQSPSNKVTEKGKDVELRCDPISGHTALYWYRQSLGQGLEFLIYFQGNSAPDKSGLPSDRFSAERTGGSVSTLTIQRTQQEDSAVYLCASRPGGRGANYGYTFGSGTRLTVV.

The chain employs TRBV18 and TRBJ1-2. The CDR3 has 12 amino acids. Germline values: CDR1 KGHSH, CDR2 LQKENI. The CDR3: CASSPLDAGYTF.

The CDR3 protein is CASSDSEGGNIQYF. The chain employs TRBV6-4 and TRBJ2-4; the D call from TCRdb, TRBD1, cannot be confirmed without DNA. The length of the CDR3 is 14 residues. Germline CDR1 reads MRHNA; CDR2 reads SNTAGT.

This chain connects TRBV10-3 to TRBJ2-3; no DNA is available, so the TRBD2 call from TCRdb remains unchecked. There are 15 residues in the CDR3. In germline, CDR1 is ENHRY, CDR2 SYGVKD. CDR3 sequence: CAISDLAGALDTQYF.

This chain links TRBV4-3 with TRBJ2-1; TCRdb selects TRBD1, and the lack of DNA leaves this call unchecked. Germline CDR1 is LGHNA and CDR2 is YSLEER. The CDR3 totals 16 residues. CDR3 loop: CASSPEPGTVTNEQFF.

The chain employs TRBV6-2 or TRBV6-3 and TRBJ2-1; checking the TCRdb D call of TRBD2 is not possible without DNA. This CDR3 comprises 15 residues. Per the germline V gene, CDR1 is MNHEY and CDR2 is SVGEGT. CDR3 residues: CASSTKREGYNEQFF.

The chain uses TRBV10-3 and TRBJ2-1; lacking DNA, the TRBD1 call made by TCRdb goes unchecked. Germline CDR1 ENHRY, CDR2 SYGVKD. CDR3 length: 14 residues. The CDR3 reads CAIRAGTGDNEQFF.

This rearrangement joins TRBV7-2 to TRBJ2-7; TCRdb's D call of TRBD2 is untestable without DNA. This CDR3 is 14 amino acids long. From germline, CDR1 is SGHTA and CDR2 FQGNSA. This CDR3 reads CASSRRDYEDEQYF.

V is TRBV20-1 and J is TRBJ1-2; there is no DNA to check the TCRdb D call of TRBD1. The germline V gene has CDR1 DFQATT and CDR2 SNEGSKA (reference sequence). The CDR3 is 13 residues long. This CDR3 is CSADRAGNYGYTF.

The genes are TRBV12-3 or TRBV12-4 and TRBJ2-7; with no DNA, the TCRdb D assignment of TRBD1 cannot be verified. This CDR3 region has 13 residues. The CDR3 here is CASSLAGGGEQYF.

CDR3 region: CASSLLGGRRKSSYEQYF. V usage is TRBV11-2 and J usage is TRBJ2-7; lacking DNA, the TRBD2 call made by TCRdb goes unchecked. The CDR3 spans 18 residues. CDR1 SGHAT and CDR2 FQNNGV come from the germline V gene.

This chain uses TRBV6-2 or TRBV6-3 with TRBJ2-7. The V gene's germline CDR1 is MNHEY and CDR2 SVGEGT. CDR3 length: 12 residues. The CDR3 is CASSDSLYEQYF.

The rearrangement links TRBV19 to TRBJ2-1; TCRdb proposes TRBD2, but this gene call is untestable without DNA. This CDR3 has 14 amino acids. From germline, CDR1 is LNHDA and CDR2 SQIVND (reference sequence). The CDR3 is CASSIAGTYNEQFF.

CDR3: CASKAGTGNTGELFF. The V call is TRBV28, the J call TRBJ2-2; lacking DNA, the TRBD1 call made by TCRdb goes unchecked. CDR3 length: 15 residues. Germline CDR1 MDHEN, CDR2 SYDVKM.